A selection of T cell receptor beta chains follows, all from one sample in a study of cytomegalovirus exposure and HLA in healthy donors. Profiled with immunoSEQ multiplex PCR; TCRdb holds only in-frame clones, not every one. The table records about 88,000 clones, almost 85% of them present only once. The specimen sequenced was PBMCs. These receptors all come from a woman aged 18-29 years in good health and CMV-seropositive. CDR3s include the opening cysteine and the closing phenylalanine or tryptophan. Each record gives: V gene, clone size, J gene, CDR3 protein. The size of a clone is reported for some rows only, either as once, few or many, or as a class for expanded clones.

V: TRBV9; size: NA; J: TRBJ2-1; CDR3: CASSPRLAGYNEQFF
V: TRBV6-4; size: NA; J: TRBJ2-2; CDR3: CASSEGGGDTGELFF
V: TRBV28; size: once; J: TRBJ1-5; CDR3: CASSPLTGGNQPQHF
V: TRBV9; size: once; J: TRBJ1-6; CDR3: CASSPQGSPISPLHF
V: TRBV10-2; size: once; J: TRBJ2-3; CDR3: CASRVAGGTDTQYF
V: TRBV7-6; size: NA; J: TRBJ1-4; CDR3: CASSLLLDRPNEKLFF
V: TRBV28; size: NA; J: TRBJ1-2; CDR3: CASSFSFDRAYGYTF
V: TRBV5-1; size: NA; J: TRBJ2-7; CDR3: CASSLMASGITHYEQYF
V: TRBV28; size: NA; J: TRBJ1-2; CDR3: CASSLFTLSTNYGYTF
V: TRBV2; size: NA; J: TRBJ1-2; CDR3: CASSDFPDWSYTF
V: TRBV19; size: once; J: TRBJ2-2; CDR3: CASSLRGGGELFF
V: TRBV7-8; size: NA; J: TRBJ2-7; CDR3: CASSLTGTGPYEQYF
V: TRBV11-2; size: NA; J: TRBJ2-7; CDR3: CASSLANGREQYF
V: TRBV7-9; size: NA; J: TRBJ2-7; CDR3: CASSPSYEQYF
V: TRBV6-5; size: once; J: TRBJ2-7; CDR3: CASSYTLDSYEQYF
V: TRBV29-1; size: once; J: TRBJ1-1; CDR3: CSVQQGVNTEAFF
V: TRBV7-3; size: few; J: TRBJ2-7; CDR3: CASSPRGNSYEQYF
V: TRBV25-1; size: NA; J: TRBJ1-5; CDR3: CASSEKQSSNQPQHF
V: TRBV11-2; size: NA; J: TRBJ2-5; CDR3: CASSPGRQDYLTQYF
V: TRBV6-4; size: NA; J: TRBJ1-1; CDR3: CASSEQENTEAFF
V: TRBV28; size: NA; J: TRBJ2-1; CDR3: CASSFRQGVEFF
V: TRBV7-9; size: once; J: TRBJ1-1; CDR3: CASRLSGTSNTEAFF
V: TRBV6-5; size: NA; J: TRBJ2-5; CDR3: CASSRLAGGKETQYF
V: TRBV7-2; size: NA; J: TRBJ2-1; CDR3: CASSHQASGGGYNEQFF
V: TRBV5-1; size: NA; J: TRBJ1-6; CDR3: CASSLGGLERNSPLHF
V: TRBV28; size: few; J: TRBJ1-5; CDR3: CATEVNNQPQHF
V: TRBV4-2; size: NA; J: TRBJ1-2; CDR3: CASSQDRQETYGYTF
V: TRBV19; size: NA; J: TRBJ1-2; CDR3: CASTQDRGPYGYTF
V: TRBV6-5; size: NA; J: TRBJ1-2; CDR3: CASSYSKTAHGYTF
V: TRBV19; size: once; J: TRBJ2-5; CDR3: CASSIMLQETQYF
V: TRBV27; size: NA; J: TRBJ1-1; CDR3: CASSLFPGSEAFF
V: TRBV30; size: NA; J: TRBJ2-7; CDR3: CACRGNEAHEQYF
V: TRBV9; size: NA; J: TRBJ2-1; CDR3: CASSPTASGGAHEQFF
V: TRBV13; size: NA; J: TRBJ2-3; CDR3: CASSHPGGSTDTQYF
V: TRBV5-1; size: NA; J: TRBJ2-1; CDR3: CASSLVTGGPRSSYNEQFF
V: TRBV27; size: NA; J: TRBJ2-1; CDR3: CASSTTGVRYNEQFF
V: TRBV5-1; size: NA; J: TRBJ2-2; CDR3: CASSLNPGQGAGELFF
V: TRBV15; size: NA; J: TRBJ2-5; CDR3: CATSRVSSGGETQYF
V: TRBV6-5; size: NA; J: TRBJ1-2; CDR3: CASSAMTRRGYGYTF
V: TRBV18; size: few; J: TRBJ1-1; CDR3: CASSPRRDTALQAFF